This T cell receptor beta chain was sequenced for a study of type 1 regulatory T cells. About the research overall: An in vitro protocol generated T-allo10, a Tr1-enriched, alloantigen-specific CD4 T cell product.

TCRdb re-called the reads through MiXCR, storing one row per CDR3 protein. The sample shows approximately 43,000 distinct CDR3 sequences, less than 15% of them seen only once. Study-level points and caveats: Compared with non-type 1 regulatory T cells, type 1 regulatory T cells showed a more restricted TCR repertoire.

The germline V gene encodes CDR1 KGHDR and CDR2 SFDVKD. This CDR3 contains 14 residues. Trimming removed 4 bases from V and 4 bases from J, with 10 bases in between. The table lists this clonotype with many counts. Its target is unknown. The clonotype comes from a human donor in good health. Sequencing input: cultured non-Tr1 T cells, either the whole culture or a sorted T cell fraction (not recorded which). The chain is built from TRBV24-1 and TRBJ2-1; a weak D match, TRBD2 (6 bases). The CDR3 region has the DNA TGTGCCACCAGTGAAACCGGGACTTACAATGAGCAGTTCTTC. It encodes CATSETGTYNEQFF.